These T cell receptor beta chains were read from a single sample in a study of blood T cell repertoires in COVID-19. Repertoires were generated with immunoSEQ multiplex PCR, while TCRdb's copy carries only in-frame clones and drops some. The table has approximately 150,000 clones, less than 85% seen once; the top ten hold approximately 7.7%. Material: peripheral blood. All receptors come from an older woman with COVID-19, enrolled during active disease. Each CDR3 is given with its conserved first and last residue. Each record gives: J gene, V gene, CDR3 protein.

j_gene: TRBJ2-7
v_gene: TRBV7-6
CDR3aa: CASHVGGYEQYF

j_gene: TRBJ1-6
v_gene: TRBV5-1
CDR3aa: CASSPGGGGSSPLHF

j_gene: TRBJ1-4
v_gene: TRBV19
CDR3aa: CASSLTATGEKLFF

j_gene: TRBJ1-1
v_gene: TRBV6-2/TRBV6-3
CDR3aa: CASSPGVMKEAFF

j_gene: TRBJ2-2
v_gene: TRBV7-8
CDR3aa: CASSQRDYNTGELFF

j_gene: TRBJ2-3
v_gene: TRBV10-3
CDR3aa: CAISERQDSDTQYF

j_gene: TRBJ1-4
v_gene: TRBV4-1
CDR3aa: CASSQGRALRGGREKLFF

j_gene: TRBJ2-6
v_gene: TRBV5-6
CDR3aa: CASSLPGSGANVLTF

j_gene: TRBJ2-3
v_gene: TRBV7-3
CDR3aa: CASSIEGRGGTDTQYF

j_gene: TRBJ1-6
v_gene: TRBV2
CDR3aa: CASSADRGGSPLHF

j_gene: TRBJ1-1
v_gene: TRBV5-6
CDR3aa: CASSLSQDKHAEAFF

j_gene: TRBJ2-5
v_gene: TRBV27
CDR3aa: CASSLLSGGARRETQYF

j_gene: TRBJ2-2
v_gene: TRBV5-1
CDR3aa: CASSRGTGGGELFF

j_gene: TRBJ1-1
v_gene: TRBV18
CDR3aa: CASSSHRNTEAFF

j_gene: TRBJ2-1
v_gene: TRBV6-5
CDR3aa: CATLHSYNEQFF

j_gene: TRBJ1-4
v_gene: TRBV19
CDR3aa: CASSQGGEKLFF

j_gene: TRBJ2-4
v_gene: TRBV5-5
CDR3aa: CASSRTGVQNIQYF

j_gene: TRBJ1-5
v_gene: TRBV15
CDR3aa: CATSRDPGWGGNQPQHF

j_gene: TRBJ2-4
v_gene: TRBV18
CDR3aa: CASSPRTALKNIQYF

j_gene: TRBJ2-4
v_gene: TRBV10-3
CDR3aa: CAISELGQGSGKNIQYF

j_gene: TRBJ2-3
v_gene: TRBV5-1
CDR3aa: CASSLETSGVADTQYF

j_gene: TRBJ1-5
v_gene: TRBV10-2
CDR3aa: CASSATGGVGFHQPQHF

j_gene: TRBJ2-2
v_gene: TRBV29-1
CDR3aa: CSAGTGSGELFF

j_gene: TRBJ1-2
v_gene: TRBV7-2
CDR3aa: CASSPTGVAYGYTF

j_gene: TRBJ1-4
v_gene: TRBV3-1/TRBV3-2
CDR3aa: CASSRDSSNEKLFF

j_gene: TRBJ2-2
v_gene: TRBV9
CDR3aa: CASSVASGGRNGELFF

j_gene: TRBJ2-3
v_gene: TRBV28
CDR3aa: CASSVSRTGTLTDTQYF

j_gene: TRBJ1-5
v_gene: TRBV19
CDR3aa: CASSVTTSRSQHF

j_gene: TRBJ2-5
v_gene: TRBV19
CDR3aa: CASSGLDRGRPRETQYF

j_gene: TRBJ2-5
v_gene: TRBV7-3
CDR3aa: CASSLWSSGRGETQYF

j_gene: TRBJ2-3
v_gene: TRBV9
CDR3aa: CASSVGETATDTQYF

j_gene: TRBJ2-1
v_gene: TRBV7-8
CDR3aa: CASSYSDRIKQFF

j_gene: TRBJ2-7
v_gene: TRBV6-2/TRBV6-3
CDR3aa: CASSDRSNLAGGIYEQYF

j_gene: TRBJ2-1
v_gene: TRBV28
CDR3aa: CASSSSRFHNEQFF

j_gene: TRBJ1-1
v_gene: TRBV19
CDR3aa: CASSIRDSEAFF

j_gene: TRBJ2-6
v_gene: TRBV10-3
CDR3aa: CAISEGTSGSFGANVLTF

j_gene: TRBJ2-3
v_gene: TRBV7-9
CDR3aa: CASSLGSGRTDTQYF

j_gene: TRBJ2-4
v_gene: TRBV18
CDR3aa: CASSPETGAKNIQYF

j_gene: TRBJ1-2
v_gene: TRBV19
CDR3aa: CASSVREYGYTF

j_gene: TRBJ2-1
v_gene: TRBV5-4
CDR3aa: CASSLGSSGGGLKFF

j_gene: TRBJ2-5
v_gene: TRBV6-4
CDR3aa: CASSDSCDRRRNRRETQYF